Below, 24 T cell receptor beta chains from the same sample are listed, as sequenced in a study of prognosis after radiotherapy for stage I lung cancer. The TCR beta CDR3 region was amplified from genomic DNA, with two rounds of multiplex PCR being used for the amplification. Round one of PCR was performed, and it used primers specific to each TRBV and TRBJ gene. One entry per CDR3 protein results from TCRdb running MiXCR on the multiplex PCR reads. Here the sample spans about 26,000 distinct CDR3 sequences, approximately 38% being singletons. Sequencing used PBMCs, obtained before or after stereotactic body radiation therapy (not recorded which). The receptors derive from a donor aged 50 or older with non-small cell lung cancer.

This clonotype was seen repeatedly, ten times or more. This sequence joins TRBV19 and TRBJ1-1, with a possible D match to TRBD1 (5 bases). The CDR3 contains 13 residues. In germline, CDR1 is LNHDA, CDR2 SQIVND (reference sequence). The V and J ends lost 4 bases and 3 bases respectively, with 9 bases between them. The DNA of the CDR3 is TGTGCCAGTAGTACACAGGCGGACACTGAAGCTTTCTTT. This sequence encodes CASSTQADTEAFF.

The V call is TRBV11-2, the J call TRBJ2-3; D is unclear. V lost 3 bases and J lost 0, with 7 bases in between. The CDR3 runs 14 residues. Germline V CDR1 and CDR2: SGHAT, FQNNGV. Here the CDR3 DNA reads TGTGCCAGCAGCTTTCGTACTAGCACAGATACGCAGTATTTT. This encodes CASSFRTSTDTQYF.

A word on this clonotype: A read error is the likely source, as a far larger clone sits one nucleotide away. The chain uses TRBV7-3 and TRBJ2-2; D tentatively reads TRBD1 or TRBD2 (5 bases each). CDR3 length: 14 residues. Looked up from germline, CDR1 is SGHTA and CDR2 is FQGTGA. This chain's CDR3 is CASSSSDATRELLF. As DNA, the CDR3 is TGTGCCAGCAGCTCCTCTGACGCCACCAGGGAGCTGTTATTT.

In its sample, this clonotype was seen many times. V is TRBV20-1 and J is TRBJ2-7, with D perhaps matching TRBD1 or TRBD2 (5 bases each). This CDR3 has 12 residues. V lost 0 bases, J lost 7 bases, and 10 bases lay in between. The germline V gene has CDR1 DFQATT and CDR2 SNEGSKA (reference sequence). Written as DNA, the CDR3 is TGCAGTGCTAGAGATATTGAGGGGGAGCAGTACTTC. Translation: CSARDIEGEQYF.

The rearrangement joins TRBV30 to TRBJ1-5; D perhaps matches TRBD1 (5 bases). The CDR3 sequence is 15 residues long. V was pared by 3 bases and J by 6 bases, with 18 bases between. Germline CDR1 and CDR2: GTSNPN and SVGIG (reference sequence). CDR3 loop: CAWRYRAREGQPQHF. DNA of the CDR3: TGTGCCTGGAGGTACCGGGCCAGGGAGGGTCAGCCCCAGCATTTT. Looking up the rest from reference TRBV30 and TRBJ1-5 gives the full variable domain: SQTIHQWPATLVQPVGSPLSLECTVEGTSNPNLYWYRQAAGRGLQLLFYSVGIGQISSEVPQNLSASRPQDRQFILSSKKLLLSDSGFYLCAWRYRAREGQPQHFGDGTRLSIL.

This clonotype was seen many times. This rearrangement joins TRBV7-9 to TRBJ2-1; D remains ambiguous. Between the trimmed V and J ends, which lost 1 base and 9 bases, there was a span of 7 bases. This CDR3 has 12 residues. Per germline, CDR1 SEHNR and CDR2 FQNEAQ (reference sequence). The CDR3 DNA reads TGTGCCAGCAGCTTAGAACTGGGTGAGCAGTTCTTC. This translates into CASSLELGEQFF.

This clonotype was recorded many times. The rearrangement uses TRBV2 and TRBJ2-5; 7 nucleotides agree with TRBD1. In germline, CDR1 is SNHLY, CDR2 FYNNEI. Trimming cost V 5 bases and J 4 bases; bases outside gene matches: 10. The CDR3 consists of 15 residues. The CDR3 spells CASSPGTDHVETQYF. Written as DNA, the CDR3 is TGTGCCAGCAGTCCCGGGACAGACCACGTAGAGACCCAGTACTTC.

About this clonotype: The likely explanation is a read error, given a far larger clone one base away. The chain links TRBV6-5 to TRBJ2-1; 12 bases are shared with TRBD2. The CDR3 covers 13 residues. Germline lookup yields CDR1 MNHEY and CDR2 SVGAGI. CDR3 bases: TGTACCAGTTCTAGCGGGAGGGCCTATGAGCAGTTCTTC. Translation gives CTSSSGRAYEQFF.

The chain joins TRBV6-1 to TRBJ2-7; 7 bases align to TRBD1. V dropped 5 bases and J dropped 2; count of bases not matched to a gene: 9. The CDR3 consists of 15 residues. The germline V gene has CDR1 MNHNS and CDR2 SASEGT. CDR3: CASSPGTATPYEQYF. Here the CDR3 DNA reads TGTGCCAGCAGTCCTGGGACAGCCACTCCCTACGAGCAGTACTTC.

This chain uses TRBV7-2 with TRBJ2-3; D unresolved. Per the germline V gene, CDR1 is SGHTA and CDR2 is FQGNSA. This CDR3 contains 13 residues. V was pared by 6 bases and J by 0 bases, with 7 bases between. The CDR3 protein is CASRFSSTDTQYF. The DNA for the CDR3 is TGTGCCAGCAGATTCTCCAGCACAGATACGCAGTATTTT.

This clonotype was seen many times. This rearrangement joins TRBV30 to TRBJ2-3; possibly TRBD1 for D (6 bases). V shed 4 bases and J shed 4 bases, with 12 bases lying between them. The CDR3 has 13 residues. CDR1 is GTSNPN and CDR2 is SVGIG in the germline V gene (reference sequence). The CDR3: CAWNKQGPDTQYF. The CDR3 DNA reads as TGTGCCTGGAACAAACAGGGCCCAGATACGCAGTATTTT.

This clonotype has only a few counts. This likely came from a read error, as a far larger clone is one base away. The V and J genes are TRBV5-5 and TRBJ2-7; D call uncertain. V shed 2 bases and J shed 3 bases, with 9 bases lying between them. The germline CDR1 and CDR2 sequences are SGHKS and YYEKEE (reference sequence). The CDR3 covers 13 residues. The CDR3 DNA sequence: TGTGCCAGCAGCTTTTCTAACCACTACGAGCAGTACTTC. Amino acids: CASSFSNHYEQYF.

This rearrangement joins TRBV12-3 or TRBV12-4 to TRBJ2-7; either TRBD1 or TRBD2 may supply D (9 bases each). Trimming took 5 bases from V and 4 from J, leaving 21 bases between them. The CDR3 runs to 16 residues. This chain's CDR3 is CASSPQGALAGYEQYF. The CDR3 DNA reads as TGTGCCAGCAGTCCACAGGGGGCTCTAGCGGGGTACGAGCAGTACTTC.

This clonotype was observed at least ten times. The gene calls are TRBV20-1 and TRBJ2-7, with no clear D. Germline lookup yields CDR1 DFQATT and CDR2 SNEGSKA (reference sequence). This CDR3 region has 12 residues. Trimming pared 6 bases from V and 7 bases from J, leaving 16 bases between. CDR3 amino acids: CSANSVSGEQYF. The CDR3 DNA follows: TGCAGTGCCAACAGCGTTTCTGGAGAGCAGTACTTC.

This clonotype was observed once. One base away lies a much larger clone, so this may be a sequencing read error. The chain joins TRBV5-4 to TRBJ2-2, with TRBD2 identical over 10 bases. CDR3 length: 14 amino acids. Germline V gene data show CDR1 as SGHNT and CDR2 as YYREEE (reference sequence). V gave up 6 bases and J gave up 8 bases; unmatched junction bases: 7. The CDR3 reads CASIGGLAAGELFF. In DNA form, the CDR3 reads TGTGCCAGCATCGGCGGACTAGCGGCGGGGGAGCTGTTTTTT. Complete variable domain (other parts from reference TRBV5-4 and TRBJ2-2): ETGVTQSPTHLIKTRGQQVTLRCSSQSGHNTVSWYQQALGQGPQFIFQYYREEENGRGNFPPRFSGLQFPNYSSELNVNALELDDSALYLCASIGGLAAGELFFGEGSRLTVL.

The rearrangement uses TRBV6-1 and TRBJ2-3; D gene unclear. Germline values: CDR1 MNHNS, CDR2 SASEGT. V was trimmed by 3 bases and J by 2 bases, leaving 12 bases between them. The CDR3 runs 15 residues. The CDR3 bases are TGTGCCAGCAGTGACAACGGTGATTCCACAGATACGCAGTATTTT. Its protein is CASSDNGDSTDTQYF.

This clonotype was counted a single time. This chain uses TRBV5-1 with TRBJ2-1; 9 bases map to TRBD1. Germline assignment: CDR1 SGHRS and CDR2 YFSETQ. The V gene end was trimmed by 4 bases and the J gene end by 0 bases; junction bases not matched to a gene: 5. The CDR3 length is 16 residues. CDR3 sequence reads: CASSGTTGGSYNEQFF. In DNA, the CDR3 is TGCGCCAGCAGCGGAACGACAGGGGGCTCCTACAATGAGCAGTTCTTC.

On this clonotype itself: Because it lacks the conserved phenylalanine or tryptophan at the end, this CDR3 is likely a read error. The chain is built from TRBV30 and TRBJ1-2; 7 nucleotides align to TRBD1. Germline V gives CDR1 GTSNPN, CDR2 SVGIG (reference sequence). The V gene end was trimmed by 4 bases and the J gene end by 3 bases; junction bases not matched to a gene: 11. The length of the CDR3 is 15 residues. The CDR3 region is CAWNAGRGLDYGYTL. The CDR3 coding sequence is TGTGCCTGGAACGCCGGTAGGGGGCTGGACTATGGCTACACCCTC.

This clonotype was seen many times. V and J are TRBV4-2 and TRBJ1-2; weak D call: TRBD1 (5 bases). This CDR3 has 15 residues. Looked up from germline, CDR1 is LGHNA and CDR2 is YNFKEQ. The ends were cut back, 4 bases at V and 6 bases at J, with 18 bases in the middle. The CDR3 DNA follows: TGTGCCAGCAGCCTAATGGGGGGGAAGGTCGATGGCTACACCTTC. Translated, it gives CASSLMGGKVDGYTF.

This clonotype was recorded many times. The rearrangement uses TRBV20-1 and TRBJ2-5; the match to TRBD2 covers 11 bases. The J segment lost 0 bases and the V segment lost 6 bases, leaving 6 bases of the junction unmatched. Germline values: CDR1 DFQATT, CDR2 SNEGSKA (reference sequence). This CDR3 has 15 residues. CDR3 sequence: CSAYRLAGNQETQYF. In DNA, the CDR3 is TGCAGTGCCTACCGACTAGCGGGGAACCAAGAGACCCAGTACTTC.

This clonotype appeared many times. For the CDR3, the DNA is TGTGCCAGCAGTGAAGCGAGGAGACAGAGGAACAATGAGCAGTTCTTC. Translating gives CASSEARRQRNNEQFF. The genes are TRBV6-1 and TRBJ2-1, with a weak D call TRBD1 (5 bases). The V end was cut by 0 bases, the J end by 5 bases, with 14 bases between. The germline V gene has CDR1 MNHNS and CDR2 SASEGT. The CDR3 extends over 16 amino acids.

This clonotype is medium-sized (0.01 to 0.1%) in the sample. V and J are TRBV11-2 and TRBJ1-5; TRBD1 matches at 9 bases. The length of the CDR3 is 15 residues. Germline trimming cut 4 bases from V and 7 bases from J; bases unmatched to any gene: 8. Germline loops: CDR1 SGHAT, CDR2 FQNNGV. The CDR3 spells CASSSATGGGQPQHF. Here the CDR3 DNA reads TGTGCCAGCAGCTCCGCGACAGGGGGAGGGCAGCCCCAGCATTTT. Supplemented by reference TRBV11-2 and TRBJ1-5, the full variable domain reads EAGVAQSPRYKIIEKRQSVAFWCNPISGHATLYWYQQILGQGPKLLIQFQNNGVVDDSQLPKDRFSAERLKGVDSTLKIQPAKLEDSAVYLCASSSATGGGQPQHFGDGTRLSIL.

This clonotype appeared many times. The rearrangement uses TRBV5-6 and TRBJ2-7, with a tentative D call TRBD2 (6 bases). The V and J ends lost 4 bases and 2 bases respectively, with 7 bases between them. This CDR3 comprises 12 residues. Germline lookup yields CDR1 SGHDT and CDR2 YYEEEE. CDR3 region: CASSRETYEQYF. The CDR3 DNA sequence: TGTGCCAGCAGCCGGGAGACCTACGAGCAGTACTTC.

The table lists this clonotype with a count of one. This may be a read error: a much more frequent sequence differs by one nucleotide. V gene TRBV5-4 combines with J gene TRBJ2-2; 12 positions agree with TRBD2. J lost 3 bases, V lost 5 bases, and 11 bases had no gene match. The CDR3 consists of 18 residues. Germline V lookup: CDR1 SGHNT, CDR2 YYREEE (reference sequence). CDR3 amino acids: CASSPVLAGGWDTGELFF. The DNA of the CDR3 is TGTGCCAGCAGTCCGGTACTAGCGGGAGGTTGGGACACCGGGGAGCTGTTTTTT.